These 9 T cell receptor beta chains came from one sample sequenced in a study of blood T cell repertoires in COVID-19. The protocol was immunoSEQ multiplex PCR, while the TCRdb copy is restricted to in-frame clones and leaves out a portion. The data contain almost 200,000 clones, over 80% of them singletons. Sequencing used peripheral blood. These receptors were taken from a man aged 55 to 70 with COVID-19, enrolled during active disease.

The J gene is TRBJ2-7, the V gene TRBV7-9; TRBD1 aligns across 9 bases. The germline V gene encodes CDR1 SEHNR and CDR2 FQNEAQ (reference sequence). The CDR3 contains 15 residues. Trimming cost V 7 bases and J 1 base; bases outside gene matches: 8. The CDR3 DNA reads TGTGCCAGCATCCTTATAGACAGGGGGTCCTACGAGCAGTACTTC. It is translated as CASILIDRGSYEQYF.

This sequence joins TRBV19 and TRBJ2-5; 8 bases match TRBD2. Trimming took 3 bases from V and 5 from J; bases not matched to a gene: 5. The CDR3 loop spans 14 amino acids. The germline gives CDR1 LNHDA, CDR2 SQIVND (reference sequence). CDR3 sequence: CASSMGSGGETQYF. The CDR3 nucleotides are TGTGCCAGTAGTATGGGGTCGGGAGGGGAGACCCAGTACTTC.

The DNA of the CDR3 is TGTGCCAGCAGCCAAGATAAGCGGCGGAACACTGAAGCTTTCTTT. It yields the protein CASSQDKRRNTEAFF. The chain couples TRBV3-1 (or the pseudogene TRBV3-2) to TRBJ1-1, with D unclear. The CDR3 has 15 amino acids. The germline V gene has CDR1 LGHDT and CDR2 YNNKEL (reference sequence). With 0 bases removed from V and 1 base from J, the gap between germline ends came to 9 bases.

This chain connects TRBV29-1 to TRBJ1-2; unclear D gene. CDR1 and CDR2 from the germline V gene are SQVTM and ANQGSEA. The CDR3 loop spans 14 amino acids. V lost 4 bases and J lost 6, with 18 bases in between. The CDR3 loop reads CSVAASAGQDGYTF. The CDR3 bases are TGCAGCGTTGCAGCTTCGGCAGGCCAGGATGGCTACACCTTC.

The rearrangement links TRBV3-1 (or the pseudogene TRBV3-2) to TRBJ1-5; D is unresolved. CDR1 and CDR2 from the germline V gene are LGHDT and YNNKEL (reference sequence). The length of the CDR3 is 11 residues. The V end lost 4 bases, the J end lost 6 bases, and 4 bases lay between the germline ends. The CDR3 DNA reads TGTGCCAGCAGCCCCTCTCAGCCCCAGCATTTT. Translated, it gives CASSPSQPQHF.

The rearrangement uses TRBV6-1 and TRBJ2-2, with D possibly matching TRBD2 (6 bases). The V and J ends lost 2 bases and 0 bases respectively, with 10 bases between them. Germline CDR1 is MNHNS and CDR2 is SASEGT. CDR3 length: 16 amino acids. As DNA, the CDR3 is TGTGCCAGCAGTGAAACCCGGGGGACGAACACCGGGGAGCTGTTTTTT. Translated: CASSETRGTNTGELFF.

DNA of the CDR3: TGTGCCAGCAAAACCAGGGTTCCAGAGACCCAGTACTTC. Its protein is CASKTRVPETQYF. The genes are TRBV6-5 and TRBJ2-5, with D perhaps TRBD1 (5 bases). V lost 7 bases to trimming and J lost 4 bases, with 13 bases between them. Looked up from germline, CDR1 is MNHEY and CDR2 is SVGAGI. This CDR3 spans 13 amino acids.

As DNA, the CDR3 is TGTGCCAGCTCCCCAGACAGGACGGTATATGGCTACACCTTC. Translated, it gives CASSPDRTVYGYTF. The genes are TRBV18 and TRBJ1-2; a weak D match, TRBD1 (6 bases). V gave up 6 bases and J gave up 5 bases, with 16 bases separating them. The CDR3 is 14 residues long. CDR1 is KGHSH, CDR2 LQKENI, per germline.

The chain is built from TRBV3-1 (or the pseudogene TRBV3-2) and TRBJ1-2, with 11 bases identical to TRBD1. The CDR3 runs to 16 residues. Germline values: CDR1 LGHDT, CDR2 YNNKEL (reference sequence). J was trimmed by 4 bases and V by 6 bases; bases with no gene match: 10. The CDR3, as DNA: TGTGCCAGCAGTCAGGACAGGGGGCGCGTGTTCTATGGCTACACCTTC. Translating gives CASSQDRGRVFYGYTF.